Sequencing of this TCR beta chain was carried out in a study of response to subunit inactivated influenza vaccine. Trimming shortened V by 2 bases and J by 6 bases, and 17 bases separated the two germline ends. There are 16 residues in the CDR3. From the RT-PCR reads, TCRdb called clonotypes with MiXCR, one entry per CDR3 protein. Of more than 250,000 distinct CDR3 sequences listed, 20% to 25% are singletons. The sequencing here drew on PBMCs from blood, taken 21 months after vaccination. This sequence joins TRBV12-3 or TRBV12-4 and TRBJ2-1; D might be TRBD2 (5 bases). The clonotype comes from a man between 50 and 69 years old who received an inactivated influenza vaccine. The CDR3 DNA reads TGTGCCAGCAGTTTAAGGCGGGTAGTAGGTTTCAATGAGCAGTTCTTC. This codes for CASSLRRVVGFNEQFF.